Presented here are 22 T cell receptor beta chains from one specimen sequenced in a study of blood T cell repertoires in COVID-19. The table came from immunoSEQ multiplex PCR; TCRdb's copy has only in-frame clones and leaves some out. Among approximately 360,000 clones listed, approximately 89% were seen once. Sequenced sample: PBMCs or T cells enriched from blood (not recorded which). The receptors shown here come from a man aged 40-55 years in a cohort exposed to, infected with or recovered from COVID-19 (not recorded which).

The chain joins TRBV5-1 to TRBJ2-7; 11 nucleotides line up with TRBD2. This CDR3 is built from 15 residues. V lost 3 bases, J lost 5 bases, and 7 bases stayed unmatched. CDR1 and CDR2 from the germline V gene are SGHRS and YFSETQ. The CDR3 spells CASSSLAGGIDEQYF. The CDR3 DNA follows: TGCGCCAGCAGCTCTCTAGCGGGAGGAATCGACGAGCAGTACTTC.

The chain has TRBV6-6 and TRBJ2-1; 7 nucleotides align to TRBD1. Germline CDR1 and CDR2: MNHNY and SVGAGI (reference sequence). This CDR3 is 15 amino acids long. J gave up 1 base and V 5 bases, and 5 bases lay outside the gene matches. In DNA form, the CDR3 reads TGTGCCAGCAGTCAGGGACAGCGGTCCTACAATGAGCAGTTCTTC. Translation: CASSQGQRSYNEQFF.

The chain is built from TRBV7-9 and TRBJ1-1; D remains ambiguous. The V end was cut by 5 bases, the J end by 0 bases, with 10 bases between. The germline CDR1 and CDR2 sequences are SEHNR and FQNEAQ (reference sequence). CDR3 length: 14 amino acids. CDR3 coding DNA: TGTGCCAGCAGCCAACAGCTCATGAACACTGAAGCTTTCTTT. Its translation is CASSQQLMNTEAFF.

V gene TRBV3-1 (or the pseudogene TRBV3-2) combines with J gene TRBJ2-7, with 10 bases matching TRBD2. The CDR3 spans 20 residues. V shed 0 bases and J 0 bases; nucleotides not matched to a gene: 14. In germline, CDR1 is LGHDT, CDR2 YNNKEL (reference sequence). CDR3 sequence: CASSQDLGLAGASFSYEQYF. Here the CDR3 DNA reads TGTGCCAGCAGCCAAGATTTAGGGCTAGCGGGAGCCAGTTTCTCCTACGAGCAGTACTTC.

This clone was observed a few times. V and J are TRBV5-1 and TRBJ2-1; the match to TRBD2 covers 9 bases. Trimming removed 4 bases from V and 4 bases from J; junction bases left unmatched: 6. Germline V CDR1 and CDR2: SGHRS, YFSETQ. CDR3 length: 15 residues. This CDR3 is CASSSLAGPYNEQFF. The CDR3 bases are TGCGCCAGCAGCAGTCTAGCGGGACCATACAATGAGCAGTTCTTC.

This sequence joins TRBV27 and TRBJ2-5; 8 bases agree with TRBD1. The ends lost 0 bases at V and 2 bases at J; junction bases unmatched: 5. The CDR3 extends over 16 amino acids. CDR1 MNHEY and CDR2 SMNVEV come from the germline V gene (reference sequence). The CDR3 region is CASSLSWTGLQETQYF. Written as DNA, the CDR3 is TGTGCCAGCAGTTTATCCTGGACAGGGCTTCAAGAGACCCAGTACTTC.

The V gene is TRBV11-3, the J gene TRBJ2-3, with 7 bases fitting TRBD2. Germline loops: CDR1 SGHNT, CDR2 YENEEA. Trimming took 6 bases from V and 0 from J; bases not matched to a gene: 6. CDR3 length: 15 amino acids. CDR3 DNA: TGTGCCAGCAGTCCCTCGGGGGGTAGCACAGATACGCAGTATTTT. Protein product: CASSPSGGSTDTQYF.

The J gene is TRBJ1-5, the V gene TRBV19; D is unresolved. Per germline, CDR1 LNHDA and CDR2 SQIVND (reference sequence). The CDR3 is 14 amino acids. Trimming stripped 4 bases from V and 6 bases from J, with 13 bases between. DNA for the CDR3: TGTGCCAGTAGTAAGGCGTCGGCAGGTCAGCCCCAGCATTTT. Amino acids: CASSKASAGQPQHF.

CDR3 nucleotide sequence: TGTGCCAGTTCAGGGGTTGGGCCCCAGCATTTT. Amino acids: CASSGVGPQHF. The chain uses TRBV2 and TRBJ1-5; D might be TRBD1 (6 bases). Trimming took 9 bases from V and 9 from J, leaving 12 bases between them. The CDR3 is made up of 11 amino acids. Germline CDR1 reads SNHLY; CDR2 reads FYNNEI.

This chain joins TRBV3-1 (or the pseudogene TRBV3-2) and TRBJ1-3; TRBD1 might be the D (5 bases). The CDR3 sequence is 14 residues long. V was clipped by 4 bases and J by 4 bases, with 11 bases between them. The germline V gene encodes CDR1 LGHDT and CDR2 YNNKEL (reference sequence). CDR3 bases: TGTGCCAGCAGCCGGCGGGGGGAGGGAAACACCATATATTTT. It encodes CASSRRGEGNTIYF.

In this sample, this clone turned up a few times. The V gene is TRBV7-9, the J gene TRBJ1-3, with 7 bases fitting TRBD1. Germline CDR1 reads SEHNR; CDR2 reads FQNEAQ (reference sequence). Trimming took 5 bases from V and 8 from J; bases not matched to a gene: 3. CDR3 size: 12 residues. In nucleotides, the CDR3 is TGTGCCAGCAGCCTCCAGGGGGACACCATATATTTT. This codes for CASSLQGDTIYF.

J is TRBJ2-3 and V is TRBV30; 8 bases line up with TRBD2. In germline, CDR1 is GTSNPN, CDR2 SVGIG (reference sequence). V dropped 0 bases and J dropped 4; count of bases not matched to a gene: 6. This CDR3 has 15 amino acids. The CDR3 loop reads CAWSVGSGESDTQYF. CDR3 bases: TGTGCCTGGAGTGTGGGTAGCGGGGAATCAGATACGCAGTATTTT.

CDR3 loop: CASSPPGAGQNYGYTF. The DNA for the CDR3 is TGTGCCAGCTCACCACCGGGGGCAGGGCAAAACTATGGCTACACCTTC. This chain links TRBV18 with TRBJ1-2, with D possibly matching TRBD1 (6 bases). There are 16 residues in the CDR3. Trimming took off 0 bases at V and 2 bases at J, with 13 bases between the two ends. Germline CDR1 is KGHSH and CDR2 is LQKENI.

The CDR3 DNA is TGTGCCTGGATTCGGGACAGCTACGAGCAGTACTTC. This sequence encodes CAWIRDSYEQYF. This sequence joins TRBV30 and TRBJ2-7, with 7 bases that match TRBD1. The V gene end was trimmed by 4 bases and the J gene end by 3 bases; junction bases not matched to a gene: 3. The CDR3 covers 12 residues. Germline lookup yields CDR1 GTSNPN and CDR2 SVGIG (reference sequence).

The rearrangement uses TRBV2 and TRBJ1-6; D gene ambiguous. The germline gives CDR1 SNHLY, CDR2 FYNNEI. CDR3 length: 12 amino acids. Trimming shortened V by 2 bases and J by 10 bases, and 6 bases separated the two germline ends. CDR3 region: CASSELESPLHF. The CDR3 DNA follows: TGTGCCAGCAGTGAATTAGAATCACCCCTCCACTTT.

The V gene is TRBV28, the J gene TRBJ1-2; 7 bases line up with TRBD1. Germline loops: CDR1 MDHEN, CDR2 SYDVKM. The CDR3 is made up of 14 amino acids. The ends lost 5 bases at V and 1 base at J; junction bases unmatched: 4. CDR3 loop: CASSPYRGNYGYTF. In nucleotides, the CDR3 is TGTGCCAGCAGTCCATACAGGGGTAACTATGGCTACACCTTC.

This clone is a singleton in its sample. The CDR3 is CASSIAGGINEQYF. The CDR3 DNA is TGTGCCAGTAGTATTGCAGGGGGGATCAACGAGCAGTACTTC. This sequence joins TRBV19 and TRBJ2-7; TRBD1 is a possible D gene (7 bases). Germline values: CDR1 LNHDA, CDR2 SQIVND (reference sequence). CDR3 size: 14 residues. V lost 3 bases and J 5 bases, leaving 14 bases between the germline ends.

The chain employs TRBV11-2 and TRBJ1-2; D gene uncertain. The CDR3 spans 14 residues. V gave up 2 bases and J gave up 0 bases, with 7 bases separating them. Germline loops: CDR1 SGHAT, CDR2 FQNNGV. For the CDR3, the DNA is TGTGCCAGCAGCTTACGAGGAACTAACTATGGCTACACCTTC. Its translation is CASSLRGTNYGYTF.

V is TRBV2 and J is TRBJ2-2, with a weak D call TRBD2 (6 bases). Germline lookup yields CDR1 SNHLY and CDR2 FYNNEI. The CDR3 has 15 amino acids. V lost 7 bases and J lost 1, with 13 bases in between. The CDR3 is CASKLRGENTGELFF. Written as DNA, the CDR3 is TGTGCCAGCAAACTGCGGGGAGAGAACACCGGGGAGCTGTTTTTT.

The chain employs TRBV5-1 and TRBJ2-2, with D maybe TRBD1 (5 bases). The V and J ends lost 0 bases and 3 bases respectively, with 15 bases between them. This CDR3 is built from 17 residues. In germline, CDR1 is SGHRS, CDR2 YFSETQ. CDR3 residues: CASSLDSGRVHTGELFF. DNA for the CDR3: TGCGCCAGCAGCTTGGATTCGGGCAGGGTGCACACCGGGGAGCTGTTTTTT.

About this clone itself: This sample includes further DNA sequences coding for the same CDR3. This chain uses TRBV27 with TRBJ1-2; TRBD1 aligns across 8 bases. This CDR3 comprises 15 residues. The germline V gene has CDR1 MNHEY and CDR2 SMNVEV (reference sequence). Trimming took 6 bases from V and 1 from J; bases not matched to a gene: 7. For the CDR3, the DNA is TGTGCCAGCAGACCTCAGGGGGCGCTTAACTATGGCTACACCTTC. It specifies CASRPQGALNYGYTF.

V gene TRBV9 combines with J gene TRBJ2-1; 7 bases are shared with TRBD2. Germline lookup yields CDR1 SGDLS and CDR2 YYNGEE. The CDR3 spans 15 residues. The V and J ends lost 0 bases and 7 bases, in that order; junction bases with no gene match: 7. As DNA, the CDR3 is TGTGCCAGCAGCGTAGCGAGTGGAGCGGGGAATGAGCAGTTCTTC. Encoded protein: CASSVASGAGNEQFF.